This T cell receptor beta chain is drawn from a study of radiotherapy plus CTLA-4 blockade in lung cancer. A single count supports this clone. Its matching antigen is unknown. Focal radiation plus CTLA-4 blockade with ipilimumab was given to patients with chemo-refractory metastatic non-small-cell lung cancer. V lost 4 bases to trimming and J lost 2 bases, with 15 bases between them. This CDR3 region has 16 residues. CDR1 is SGHRS and CDR2 is YFSETQ in the germline V gene. Profiled with immunoSEQ multiplex PCR; TCRdb holds only in-frame clones, not every one. The profile shows some 90,000 clones, approximately 83% of them singletons. Points from the study as a whole: Early blood T cell clone dynamics, with interferon-beta, were reported to best predict response. There was expansion of tumor-derived TCR clones in blood after radiotherapy plus ipilimumab.

The chain joins TRBV5-1 to TRBJ2-2, with D perhaps TRBD1 (6 bases). The sequenced sample was peripheral blood, obtained from a patient treated with radiotherapy plus ipilimumab. The source is a human donor with non-small cell lung cancer who had a partial response to radiotherapy plus ipilimumab. The CDR3 protein is CASSLSTGSNTGELFF. CDR3 nucleotides: TGCGCCAGCAGCCTATCCACAGGGAGCAACACCGGGGAGCTGTTTTTT.